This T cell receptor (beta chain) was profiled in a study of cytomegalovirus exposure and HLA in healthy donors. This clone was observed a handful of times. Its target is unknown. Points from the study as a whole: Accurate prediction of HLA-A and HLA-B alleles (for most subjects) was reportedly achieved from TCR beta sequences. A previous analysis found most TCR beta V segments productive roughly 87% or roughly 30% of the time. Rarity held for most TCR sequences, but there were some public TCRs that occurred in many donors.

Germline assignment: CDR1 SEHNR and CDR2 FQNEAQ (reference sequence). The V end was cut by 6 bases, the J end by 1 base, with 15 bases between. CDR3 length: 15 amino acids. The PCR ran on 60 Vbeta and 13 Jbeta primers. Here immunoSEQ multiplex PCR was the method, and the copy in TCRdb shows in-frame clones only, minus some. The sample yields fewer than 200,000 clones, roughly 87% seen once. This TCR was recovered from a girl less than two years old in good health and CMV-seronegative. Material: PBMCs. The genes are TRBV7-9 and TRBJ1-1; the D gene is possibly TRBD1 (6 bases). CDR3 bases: TGTGCCAGCAGGGACGACCTGACAGGGAACACTGAAGCTTTCTTT. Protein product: CASRDDLTGNTEAFF.